This record looks at one TCR beta chain sequence and its context. Unmatched junction bases numbered 12, after V lost 5 bases and J lost 7 bases. The CDR3 spans 16 residues. The V gene's germline CDR1 is SGHVS and CDR2 FQNEAQ. The sample is drawn from a study of Graves' ophthalmopathy and Graves' hyperthyroidism. Amplification from RNA transcripts yielded the TCR beta CDR3 regions. The first round was an RT-PCR with HTBI primers, and the second round was a multiplex PCR. Each CDR3 protein gets one entry after TCRdb re-called the multiplex PCR reads with MiXCR. The sample holds over a million distinct CDR3 sequences; approximately 35% are singletons and the top ten take 11%.

Sequenced material: peripheral blood or thyroid tissue (not recorded which). The chain links TRBV7-8 to TRBJ2-1, with 9 bases that match TRBD1. This receptor was obtained from an adult man with Graves' hyperthyroidism. The CDR3 DNA sequence: TGTGCCAGCAGCGGTAACACAGGGGGCGAGGGGAATGAGCAGTTCTTC. Translated, it gives CASSGNTGGEGNEQFF. The whole variable domain, remainder taken from reference TRBV7-8 and TRBJ2-1, is GAGVSQSPRYKVAKRGQDVALRCDPISGHVSLFWYQQALGQGPEFLTYFQNEAQLDKSGLPSDRFFAERPEGSVSTLKIQRTQQEDSAVYLCASSGNTGGEGNEQFFGPGTRLTVL.